This record concerns one T cell receptor beta chain sequence. This clone was counted at least ten times. No antigen is known for it. No base quality information exists; no much larger clone differs at one position. Using the deep immunoSEQ assay, TCR CDR3 regions were amplified from genomic DNA by multiplex PCR. For each cell subset, the extracted genomic DNA was distributed evenly across all wells of several immunoSEQ 96-well plates, and each plate served as one replicate. Each replicate PCR for unsorted PBMC received roughly 0.3 ug genomic DNA, equal to 30,000 or so T cell genomes. Ten immunoSEQ deep assay plates were used to sequence unsorted PBMC genomic DNA. The purified libraries were quantified using a Qubit 3.0 fluorometer, sized with a Bioanalyzer 2100, and then quantified again using the KAPA Library Quantification kit. A separate single-read 150-cycle Illumina NextSeq 550 flow cell was used to sequence each immunoSEQ 96-well plate. The authors processed their data as follows. Because the immunoSEQ output included only junctional sequences and no quality scores, the filtering could not be the same as the filtering used for full-length reads. To assign V/J genes and CDR3, sequences were annotated against IMGT germline references using PyIR, a Python wrapper for IgBLAST v1.9. Any read was removed if the V/J assignment was weak (E-value above 1e-6), the CDR3 was missing, or the read contained stop codons, out-of-frame junctions, or ambiguous translated residues. V3J clonotypes were defined as sequences sharing an identical inferred V gene, J gene, and CDR3 amino acid sequence. Percentage overlap between repertoires was computed as shared unique clonotypes divided by the size of the smaller repertoire. RTK rarefaction, the Chao1 estimator, and Recon v2.1 estimates of unobserved clonotypes were used to assess repertoire richness. The table was pulled from immuneACCESS by TCRdb, which kept in-frame rearrangements only. Such tables lose some clones; where checked, under half of the loss comes from unresolved V genes, and the rest has no known cause. V, J and clone size reflect that table, while D and trimming were determined from the DNA. Counted in this sample were 450,000 to 550,000 clones; 75% to 85% of them appeared once. Of the sample, over 10% falls within the top ten clones.

Looking up the germline V gene (reference sequence) yields CDR1 LNHDA and CDR2 SQIVND. The V end gives up 1 base and the J end 7 bases, leaving 9 bases in the junction not matched to a gene. The CDR3, from cysteine to phenylalanine, totals 15 residues. Only the CDR3 DNA is retained, 45 bases long and in frame from the first base. The data stem from a study of shared clonotypes between healthy human individuals (TCRdb year 2020). With regard to the full study: A couple of women and a few men aged 18 to 49 years were included in the cohort. Different laboratories and diverse techniques were used to prepare libraries and sequence TCR repertoires, to increase sequencing depth and limit assay-specific biases. Blood TCR repertoires of about five healthy adults were deeply sequenced to estimate repertoire size and the extent of clonotype sharing between individuals. Between about 0.94 and 10 billion PBMCs per donor were obtained by leukapheresis. Here is what the overall study found, with its caveats: The genetic and exposure-history diversity represented was limited by the small number of donors. Based on pairwise subsampling, the degree of clonotype sharing among donors was expected to be affected by sequencing depth. Only blood was sampled, and tissue TCR repertoires likely differ from those in blood.

Donors were healthy HIV-negative adults with no recently reported acute infections or vaccinations. All donors were Caucasian adults living in Nashville, Tennessee, USA. For unsorted samples, tens of millions of PBMCs were counted, and genomic DNA was extracted using the QIAamp DNA Blood Mini kit. After blood collection by leukapheresis, PBMCs were isolated using Ficoll-Histopaque density gradient centrifugation and then cryopreserved in the vapor phase of liquid nitrogen. The rearrangement joined TRBV19 to TRBJ1-2, and 7 bases in between align with TRBD1. This sequence was found in a woman aged 40 to 50 in good health. Some clones in this sample may be carry-over from other donors' samples. Sample: PBMCs. The DNA sequence reads TGTGCCAGTAGTATAGCCGACAGGGTCTCTTTTGGCTACACCTTC. It translates as CASSIADRVSFGYTF.